This T cell receptor beta chain was identified during a study of monozygotic twins with inflammatory bowel disease. In regard to this clonotype: The antigen is unknown.

TCRdb reprocessed the 5' RACE reads, keeping one entry per CDR3 protein, no DNA. This sample contains just over 300,000 distinct CDR3 sequences. Study results and limitations: IBD patients had lower TCRbeta diversity (inverse Simpson) than healthy co-twins.

Sequencing was carried out using blood. The clonotype originates from a human donor with ulcerative colitis or Crohn's disease, or a healthy co-twin of an affected twin (not recorded which).

The CDR3 sequence: CASSPESRNTEAFF. The chain combines TRBV18 with TRBJ1-1. Germline CDR1 reads KGHSH; CDR2 reads LQKENI. The CDR3 runs 14 residues.